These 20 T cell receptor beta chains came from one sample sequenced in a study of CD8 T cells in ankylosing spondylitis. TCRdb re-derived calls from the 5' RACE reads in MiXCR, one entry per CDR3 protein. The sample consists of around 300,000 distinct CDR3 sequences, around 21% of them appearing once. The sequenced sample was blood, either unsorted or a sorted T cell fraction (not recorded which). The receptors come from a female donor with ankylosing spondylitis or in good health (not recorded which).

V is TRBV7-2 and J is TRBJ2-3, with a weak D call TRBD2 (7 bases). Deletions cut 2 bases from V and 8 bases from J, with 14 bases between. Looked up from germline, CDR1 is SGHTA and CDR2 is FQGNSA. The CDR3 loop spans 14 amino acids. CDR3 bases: TGTGCCAGCAGCTTAAGGCCAGGGGAGGGTACGCAGTATTTT. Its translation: CASSLRPGEGTQYF.

This CDR3 reads CATSDPGINEKLFF. CDR3 bases: TGTGCCACCAGTGATCCCGGGATTAATGAAAAACTGTTTTTT. This chain links TRBV24-1 with TRBJ1-4, with no clear D. Trimming cost V 3 bases and J 4 bases, with 8 bases left between them. The CDR3 totals 14 residues. Germline V gene sequence: CDR1 KGHDR, CDR2 SFDVKD.

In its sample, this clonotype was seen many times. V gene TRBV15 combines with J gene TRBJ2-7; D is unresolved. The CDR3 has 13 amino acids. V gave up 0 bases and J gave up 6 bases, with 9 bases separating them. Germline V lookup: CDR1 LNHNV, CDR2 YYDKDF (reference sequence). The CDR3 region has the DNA TGTGCCACCAGCAGAGATGGGATCGGCGAGCAGTACTTC. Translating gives CATSRDGIGEQYF. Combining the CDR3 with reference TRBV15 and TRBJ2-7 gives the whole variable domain DAMVIQNPRYQVTQFGKPVTLSCSQTLNHNVMYWYQQKSSQAPKLLFHYYDKDFNNEADTPDNFQSRRPNTSFCFLDIRSPGLGDTAMYLCATSRDGIGEQYFGPGTRLTVT.

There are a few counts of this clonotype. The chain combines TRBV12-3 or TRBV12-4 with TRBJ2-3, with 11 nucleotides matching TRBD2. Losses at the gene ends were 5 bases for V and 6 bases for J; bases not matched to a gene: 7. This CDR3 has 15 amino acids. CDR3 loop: CASSATSGSRDTQYF. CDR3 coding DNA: TGTGCCAGCAGTGCTACTAGCGGGAGTAGGGATACGCAGTATTTT.

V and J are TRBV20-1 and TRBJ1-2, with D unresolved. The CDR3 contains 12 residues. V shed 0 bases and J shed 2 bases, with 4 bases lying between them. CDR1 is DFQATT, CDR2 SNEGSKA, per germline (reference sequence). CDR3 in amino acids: CSARDLNYGYTF. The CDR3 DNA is TGCAGTGCTAGAGATCTCAACTATGGCTACACCTTC.

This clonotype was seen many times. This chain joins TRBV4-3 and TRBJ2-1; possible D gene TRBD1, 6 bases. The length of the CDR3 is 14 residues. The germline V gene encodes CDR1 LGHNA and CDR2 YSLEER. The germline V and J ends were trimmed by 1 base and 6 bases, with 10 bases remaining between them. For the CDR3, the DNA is TGCGCCAGCAGCCAAGTAAACAGGGTCAATGAGCAGTTCTTC. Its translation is CASSQVNRVNEQFF.

This CDR3 reads CSVPQGMGYTF. The CDR3 DNA follows: TGCAGCGTACCCCAGGGGATGGGCTACACCTTC. The chain uses TRBV29-1 and TRBJ1-2, with D tentatively TRBD1 (6 bases). CDR1 is SQVTM, CDR2 ANQGSEA, per germline. V lost 6 bases and J 8 bases, leaving 13 bases between the germline ends. CDR3 length equals 11 residues.

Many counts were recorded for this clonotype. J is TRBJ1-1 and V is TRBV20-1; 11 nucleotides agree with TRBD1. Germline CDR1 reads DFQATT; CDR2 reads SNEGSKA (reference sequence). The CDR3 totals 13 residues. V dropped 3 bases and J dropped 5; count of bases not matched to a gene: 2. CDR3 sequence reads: CSASGQGATEAFF. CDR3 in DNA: TGCAGTGCTAGCGGACAGGGGGCGACTGAAGCTTTCTTT.

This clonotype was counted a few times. CDR3: CASRPGGEVEETQYF. The CDR3 DNA reads TGTGCCAGCAGACCCGGCGGTGAGGTGGAGGAGACCCAGTACTTC. This sequence joins TRBV12-3 or TRBV12-4 and TRBJ2-5; D ambiguous. CDR3 size: 15 residues. V lost 6 bases and J 5 bases, leaving 19 bases between the germline ends.

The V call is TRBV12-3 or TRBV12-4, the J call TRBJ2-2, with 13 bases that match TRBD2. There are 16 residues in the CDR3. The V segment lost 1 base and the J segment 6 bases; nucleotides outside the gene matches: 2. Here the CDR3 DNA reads TGTGCCAGCAGTTTAGGGGGACTAGCGGGACCCGGGGAGCTGTTTTTT. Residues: CASSLGGLAGPGELFF.

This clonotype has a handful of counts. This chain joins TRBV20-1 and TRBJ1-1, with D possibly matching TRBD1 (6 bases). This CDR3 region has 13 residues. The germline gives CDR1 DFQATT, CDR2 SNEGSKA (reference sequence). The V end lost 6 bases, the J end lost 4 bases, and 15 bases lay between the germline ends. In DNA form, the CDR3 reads TGCAGTGCCCAAGGGGGGCAGCCCACTGAAGCTTTCTTT. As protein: CSAQGGQPTEAFF.

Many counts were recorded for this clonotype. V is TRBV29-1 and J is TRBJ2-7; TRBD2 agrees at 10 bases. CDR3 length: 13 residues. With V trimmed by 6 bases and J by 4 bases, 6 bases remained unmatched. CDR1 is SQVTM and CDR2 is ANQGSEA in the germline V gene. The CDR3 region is CSVSGRAVYEQYF. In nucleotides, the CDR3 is TGCAGCGTCAGCGGGAGGGCCGTTTACGAGCAGTACTTC.

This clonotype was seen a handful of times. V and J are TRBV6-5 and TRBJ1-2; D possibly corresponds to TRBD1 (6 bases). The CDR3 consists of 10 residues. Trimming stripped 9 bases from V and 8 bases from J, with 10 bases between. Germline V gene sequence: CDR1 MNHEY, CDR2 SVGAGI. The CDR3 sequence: CASFGGGYTF. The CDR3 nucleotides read TGTGCCAGTTTTGGGGGCGGCTACACCTTC.

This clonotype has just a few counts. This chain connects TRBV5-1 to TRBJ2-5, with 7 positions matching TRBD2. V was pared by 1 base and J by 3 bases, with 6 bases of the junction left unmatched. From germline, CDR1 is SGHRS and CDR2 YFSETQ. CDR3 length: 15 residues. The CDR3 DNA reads TGCGCCAGCAGCTTGTATGCGGGAGAGGAAGAGACCCAGTACTTC. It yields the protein CASSLYAGEEETQYF.

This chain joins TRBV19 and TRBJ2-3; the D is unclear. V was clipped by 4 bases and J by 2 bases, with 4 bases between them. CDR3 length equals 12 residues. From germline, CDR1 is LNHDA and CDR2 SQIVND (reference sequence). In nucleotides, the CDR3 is TGTGCCAGTAGTACTTACACAGATACGCAGTATTTT. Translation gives CASSTYTDTQYF.

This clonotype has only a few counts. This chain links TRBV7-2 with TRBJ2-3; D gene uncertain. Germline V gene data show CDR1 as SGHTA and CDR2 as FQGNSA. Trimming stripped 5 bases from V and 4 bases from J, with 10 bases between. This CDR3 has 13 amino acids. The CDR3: CASSPLAADTQYF. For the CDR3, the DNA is TGTGCCAGCAGCCCCTTGGCAGCAGATACGCAGTATTTT.

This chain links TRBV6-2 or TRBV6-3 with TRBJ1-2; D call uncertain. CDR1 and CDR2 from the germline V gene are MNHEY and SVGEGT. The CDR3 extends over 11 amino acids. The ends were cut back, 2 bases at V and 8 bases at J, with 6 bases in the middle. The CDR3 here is CASSYLWGYTF. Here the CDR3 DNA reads TGTGCCAGCAGTTACCTGTGGGGCTACACCTTC.

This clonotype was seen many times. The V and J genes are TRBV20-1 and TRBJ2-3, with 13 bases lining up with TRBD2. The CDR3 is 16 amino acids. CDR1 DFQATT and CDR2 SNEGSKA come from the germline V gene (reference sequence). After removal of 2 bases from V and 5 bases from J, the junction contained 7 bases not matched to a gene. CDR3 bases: TGCAGTGCTAGACCACTAGCGGGAGGGCCTGGAGATACGCAGTATTTT. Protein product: CSARPLAGGPGDTQYF.

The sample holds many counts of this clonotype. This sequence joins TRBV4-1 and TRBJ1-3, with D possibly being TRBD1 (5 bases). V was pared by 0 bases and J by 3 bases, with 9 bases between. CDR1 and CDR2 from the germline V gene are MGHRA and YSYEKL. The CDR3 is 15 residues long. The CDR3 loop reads CASSQEGTDGNTIYF. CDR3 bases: TGCGCCAGCAGCCAAGAAGGGACTGATGGAAACACCATATATTTT.

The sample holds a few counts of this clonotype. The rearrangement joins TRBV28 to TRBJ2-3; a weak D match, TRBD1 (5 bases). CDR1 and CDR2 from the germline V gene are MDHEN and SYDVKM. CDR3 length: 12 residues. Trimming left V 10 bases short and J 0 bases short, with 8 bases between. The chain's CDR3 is CATQGSTDTQYF. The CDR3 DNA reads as TGTGCCACCCAGGGAAGCACAGATACGCAGTATTTT.